This T cell receptor (beta chain) emerged from a study of T-cell memory formation after mild COVID-19. Study as a whole: Each donor largely had its own TCR clusters.

A note on this clonotype: Its antigen is currently unknown.

MiXCR, applied by TCRdb to the 5' RACE reads, yields one record per CDR3 protein. The sample lists under 250,000 distinct CDR3 sequences, 15% seen once, with 2.1% in the top ten. The study's findings and limits: Day 15 to 85 contracting clones showed balanced CD4/CD8; later expanders leaned CD4+.

With 2 bases removed from V and 3 bases from J, the gap between germline ends came to 8 bases. This CDR3 region has 13 residues. The specimen sequenced was PBMCs or a T cell subset sorted from them (not recorded which). The source of this sequence is an adult woman who had mild COVID-19 (a few samples of this study predate the infection). Cell type and time point are not known. The chain couples TRBV12-3 or TRBV12-4 to TRBJ2-7; D tentatively reads TRBD1 or TRBD2 (5 bases each). The CDR3 DNA follows: TGTGCCAGCAGTTTACAGGGACGCTACGAGCAGTACTTC. Amino acid sequence: CASSLQGRYEQYF.